The 11 T cell receptor beta chains below all came from one sample that was sequenced in a study of breast tumors, draining lymph nodes, adjacent tissues. TCRdb called the multiplex PCR reads again in MiXCR, with one record for every CDR3 protein. The sample shows about 47,000 distinct CDR3 sequences, 20% to 25% of them seen only once. The sequenced sample consisted of breast tumor tissue. These receptors were obtained from a female donor with breast cancer. Some clones in this sample may be carry-over from other donors' samples.

This chain joins TRBV20-1 and TRBJ1-4; D not certain. This CDR3 has 14 amino acids. The V and J ends lost 6 bases and 0 bases respectively, with 11 bases between them. Per germline, CDR1 DFQATT and CDR2 SNEGSKA (reference sequence). The CDR3 DNA sequence: TGCAGTGCCAGATACACTTCAACTAATGAAAAACTGTTTTTT. Its protein product is CSARYTSTNEKLFF.

This clonotype was seen ten or more times. This chain uses TRBV7-8 with TRBJ2-1; 8 nucleotides match TRBD1. The ends lost 1 base at V and 4 bases at J; junction bases unmatched: 9. This CDR3 is built from 17 residues. Germline V CDR1 and CDR2: SGHVS, FQNEAQ. This CDR3 is CASSLDLDRDLYNEQFF. The CDR3 nucleotides are TGTGCCAGCAGCTTAGATTTGGACAGGGACCTTTACAATGAGCAGTTCTTC.

For this clonotype: The final CDR3 position lacks the conserved phenylalanine or tryptophan, pointing to a likely read error. The rearrangement uses TRBV6-7 and TRBJ2-1, with 9 bases identical to TRBD2. TRBV6-7 is assigned to the ORF class and has an uncertain function. V dropped 2 bases and J dropped 8; count of bases not matched to a gene: 4. This CDR3 contains 14 residues. The CDR3 is CASSYLGLAYEQFS. CDR3 DNA sequence: TGTGCCAGCAGTTACCTGGGACTAGCCTATGAGCAGTTCTCC.

With respect to this clonotype: A clone one base away is much larger, so this may be a read error. The rearrangement uses TRBV20-1 and TRBJ2-2, with 7 bases that match TRBD1. With V trimmed by 2 bases and J by 6 bases, 9 bases remained unmatched. The CDR3 covers 15 residues. Per germline, CDR1 DFQATT and CDR2 SNEGSKA (reference sequence). DNA of the CDR3: TGCAGTGCTAGACGGGACAGCTACAACGCCGGGGAGCTGTTTTTT. It specifies CSARRDSYNAGELFF.

Regarding this clonotype: One end of the junction fails to match germline, which may point to a read error. V gene TRBV28 combines with J gene TRBJ2-5, with D possibly TRBD1 on 6 matching bases. The germline V gene has CDR1 MDHEN and CDR2 SYDVKM. CDR3 length: 15 residues. Here the CDR3 DNA reads TGTGCCAGCAGAGACGGACGGACAGTCCAAGAGGCCCAGTACTTC. The encoded protein is CASRDGRTVQEAQYF.

Ten or more counts support this clonotype. The rearrangement uses TRBV5-1 and TRBJ1-2; 11 bases are a match to TRBD1. The CDR3 consists of 14 residues. V lost 5 bases, J lost 5 bases, and 5 bases stayed unmatched. Germline CDR1 and CDR2: SGHRS and YFSETQ. The CDR3 bases are TGCGCCAGCAGTGGACAGGGGGCTGGATATGGCTACACCTTC. Translated: CASSGQGAGYGYTF. Filled out from reference TRBV5-1 and TRBJ1-2, the complete variable domain reads KAGVTQTPRYLIKTRGQQVTLSCSPISGHRSVSWYQQTPGQGLQFLFEYFSETQRNKGNFPGRFSGRQFSNSRSEMNVSTLELGDSALYLCASSGQGAGYGYTFGSGTRLTVV.

This clonotype was found many times. The chain carries TRBV20-1 and TRBJ1-2, with D maybe TRBD1 (6 bases). CDR3 length equals 14 residues. Trimming pared 3 bases from V and 10 bases from J, leaving 21 bases between. Germline V gives CDR1 DFQATT, CDR2 SNEGSKA (reference sequence). The CDR3 is CSASLGGLTDDYTF. In DNA form, the CDR3 reads TGCAGTGCTAGCCTAGGGGGATTAACAGATGACTACACCTTC.

This clonotype was observed at least ten times. The V and J genes are TRBV5-4 and TRBJ2-7; weak D call: TRBD1 (6 bases). CDR1 is SGHNT, CDR2 YYREEE, per germline (reference sequence). This CDR3 comprises 14 residues. Trimming left V 3 bases short and J 2 bases short, with 12 bases between. The CDR3 loop reads CASSSGQPPYEQYF. The CDR3 nucleotides are TGTGCCAGCAGCTCCGGACAGCCTCCCTACGAGCAGTACTTC.

At least ten counts were recorded for this clonotype. This chain uses TRBV6-1 with TRBJ1-5; D uncertain. Germline values: CDR1 MNHNS, CDR2 SASEGT. The length of the CDR3 is 15 residues. Trimming removed 2 bases from V and 6 bases from J, with 14 bases in between. The CDR3 DNA follows: TGTGCCAGCAGTGAAAACCCCTCAGCCCTTCAGCCCCAGCATTTT. Residues: CASSENPSALQPQHF.

There are a few counts of this clonotype. The gene calls are TRBV30 and TRBJ1-5; the D gene is possibly TRBD1 (5 bases). Germline assignment: CDR1 GTSNPN and CDR2 SVGIG (reference sequence). V was clipped by 2 bases and J by 6 bases, with 14 bases between them. This CDR3 contains 14 residues. In DNA form, the CDR3 reads TGTGCCTGGAGTAGAGCCCAGGGATTTCAGCCCCAGCATTTT. Protein product: CAWSRAQGFQPQHF.

This clonotype was seen ten or more times. This chain's CDR3 is CAISESGGADNEQFF. The CDR3 bases are TGTGCCATCAGTGAAAGCGGGGGGGCTGACAATGAGCAGTTCTTC. The chain links TRBV10-3 to TRBJ2-1; 10 nucleotides match TRBD2. Unmatched junction bases numbered 4, after V lost 3 bases and J lost 5 bases. The CDR3 has 15 residues. CDR1 and CDR2 (germline): ENHRY, SYGVKD.